This T cell receptor beta chain came from a study of vaccination and CD4 T cells after COVID-19. Once obtained from cultured CD4+ T cells, the DNA was sequenced using the Oncomine TCR Beta short-read assay. The source of extracted genomic DNA was cultured CD4+ T cells. One entry per CDR3 protein results from TCRdb running MiXCR on the PCR reads. The top ten clones hold around 20% of a sample with 15,000 to 20,000 distinct CDR3 sequences, 51% of them seen once. Time point reported: late sampling 161 to 241 days after vaccination in a few convalescent patients. Treatment noted: approximately nine-day PBMC culture with coronavirus spike peptide pools or control peptides (ViraFEST assay). Peptide pools at about 9.7 ug/ml, together with roughly 10 IU/ml IL-2, were added to cultures of roughly 2 million PBMCs per well. Of note for this clonotype: No antigen is known for it.

This receptor was obtained from a human donor who had recovered from COVID-19. The source material was CD4+ T cells from blood, cultured in vitro, sampled about 7 months after SARS-CoV-2 vaccination.

The DNA for the CDR3 is TGTGCCAGCAGTTCGGGGTTTTGGCCGTCAGTTTACGAGCAGTACTTC. Protein: CASSSGFWPSVYEQYF. V is TRBV6-2 or TRBV6-3 and J is TRBJ2-7; D perhaps matches TRBD2 (5 bases). This CDR3 comprises 16 residues. Germline V gene lookup returns CDR1 MNHEY and CDR2 SVGEGT. Trimming took 4 bases from V and 4 from J, leaving 20 bases between them.